The 7 T cell receptor beta chains below were found in one sample sequenced in a study of shared T cell receptors in the human thymus. Some clones are missing from TCRdb's copy, which holds only in-frame ones; the method was immunoSEQ multiplex PCR. The data show 500,000 to 750,000 clones, approximately 88% seen once. This sample also appeared in a second study, on human thymus T cells.

The sequenced material came from thymocytes. Every receptor here comes from a boy under three years old with a congenital heart defect.

The chain joins TRBV7-2 to TRBJ2-3, with TRBD2 matching over 11 bases. Per the germline V gene, CDR1 is SGHTA and CDR2 is FQGNSA. V lost 4 bases, J lost 4 bases, and 7 bases stayed unmatched. The CDR3 covers 16 residues. The CDR3 DNA is TGTGCCAGCAGCTACCGACTAGCGGGACTCGCAGATACGCAGTATTTT. It specifies CASSYRLAGLADTQYF. The full variable domain, its missing parts supplied by reference TRBV7-2 and TRBJ2-3, is GAGVSQSPSNKVTEKGKDVELRCDPISGHTALYWYRQSLGQGLEFLIYFQGNSAPDKSGLPSDRFSAERTGGSVSTLTIQRTQQEDSAVYLCASSYRLAGLADTQYFGPGTRLTVL.

This clone occurred a few times. The chain uses TRBV4-1 and TRBJ2-2, with D tentatively TRBD2 (6 bases). CDR1 MGHRA and CDR2 YSYEKL come from the germline V gene. V was trimmed by 2 bases and J by 4 bases, leaving 20 bases between them. The CDR3 runs 18 residues. CDR3 amino acids: CASSQSMVREQSTGELFF. For the CDR3, the DNA is TGCGCCAGCAGCCAATCGATGGTTCGGGAGCAGAGCACCGGGGAGCTGTTTTTT.

J is TRBJ1-4 and V is TRBV7-9; 9 bases align to TRBD1. V shed 6 bases, J shed 8 bases, and the junction held 13 bases outside the gene matches. Germline CDR1 SEHNR, CDR2 FQNEAQ (reference sequence). The CDR3 is 16 residues long. For the CDR3, the DNA is TGTGCCAGCAGGAGAGGACAGGGGAGATTGCGAGAAAAACTGTTTTTT. Its protein is CASRRGQGRLREKLFF.

The chain has TRBV27 and TRBJ1-2; D not certain. From germline, CDR1 is MNHEY and CDR2 SMNVEV (reference sequence). The CDR3 is 14 residues long. Trimming cost V 2 bases and J 7 bases, with 14 bases left between them. The CDR3 region is CASSLGQSHGGYTF. DNA for the CDR3: TGTGCCAGCAGTTTAGGGCAATCGCATGGTGGCTACACCTTC.

The rearrangement links TRBV9 to TRBJ2-3; 12 bases match TRBD2. The CDR3 length is 16 residues. The trim removed 4 bases at V and 5 bases at J, leaving 8 bases unmatched. Germline V gene sequence: CDR1 SGDLS, CDR2 YYNGEE. This CDR3 is CASSPSTSGSRDTQYF. As DNA, the CDR3 is TGTGCCAGCAGCCCCTCGACTAGCGGGAGTAGAGATACGCAGTATTTT.

This sequence joins TRBV6-7 and TRBJ2-2; 8 bases align to TRBD1. TRBV6-7 is marked as an open reading frame, function uncertain. The length of the CDR3 is 14 residues. With 2 bases clipped from V and 6 bases from J, the junction kept 2 bases outside the gene matches. The CDR3 sequence is CASSYTQGAGELFF. CDR3 nucleotide sequence: TGTGCCAGCAGTTACACACAGGGGGCCGGGGAGCTGTTTTTT.

V usage is TRBV5-6 and J usage is TRBJ1-4; no definite D call. In germline, CDR1 is SGHDT, CDR2 YYEEEE. Trimming took off 4 bases at V and 8 bases at J, with 15 bases between the two ends. The CDR3 covers 14 residues. CDR3 residues: CASSHAKSREKLFF. As DNA, the CDR3 is TGTGCCAGCAGCCACGCGAAGTCTCGGGAAAAACTGTTTTTT.